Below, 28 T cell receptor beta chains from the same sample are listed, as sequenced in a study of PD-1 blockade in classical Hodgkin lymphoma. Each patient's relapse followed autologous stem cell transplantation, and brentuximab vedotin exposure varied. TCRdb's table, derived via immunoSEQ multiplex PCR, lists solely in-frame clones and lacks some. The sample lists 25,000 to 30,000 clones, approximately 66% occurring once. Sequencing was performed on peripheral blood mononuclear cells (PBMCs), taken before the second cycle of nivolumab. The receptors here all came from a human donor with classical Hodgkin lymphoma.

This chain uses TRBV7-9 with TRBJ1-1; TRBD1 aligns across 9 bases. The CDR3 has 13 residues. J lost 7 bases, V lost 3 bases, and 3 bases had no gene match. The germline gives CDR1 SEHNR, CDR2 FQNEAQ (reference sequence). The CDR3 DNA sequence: TGTGCCAGCAGCTTGCGGGGACAGGGTGAAGCTTTCTTT. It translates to CASSLRGQGEAFF.

The CDR3 loop is CASSYTALAGVERQYF. The CDR3 DNA is TGTGCCAGCAGTTACACAGCCTTAGCGGGAGTGGAGAGGCAGTACTTC. V and J are TRBV6-5 and TRBJ2-7; the match to TRBD2 covers 9 bases. The CDR3 is 16 amino acids. Germline V CDR1 and CDR2: MNHEY, SVGAGI. The J segment lost 9 bases and the V segment lost 2 bases, leaving 14 bases of the junction unmatched.

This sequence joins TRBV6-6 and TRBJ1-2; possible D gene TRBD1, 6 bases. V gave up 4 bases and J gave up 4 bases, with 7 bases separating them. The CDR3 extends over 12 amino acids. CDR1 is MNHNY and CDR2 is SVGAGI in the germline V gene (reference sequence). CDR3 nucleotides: TGTGCCAGCAGTTCGGACAGCTATGGCTACACCTTC. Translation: CASSSDSYGYTF.

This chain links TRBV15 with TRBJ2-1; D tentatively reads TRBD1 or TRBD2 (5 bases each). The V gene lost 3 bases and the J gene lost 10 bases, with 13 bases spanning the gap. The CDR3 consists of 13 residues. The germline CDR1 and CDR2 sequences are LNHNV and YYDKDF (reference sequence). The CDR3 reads CATSRTRGREQFF. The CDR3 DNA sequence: TGTGCCACCAGCAGGACCCGGGGCAGGGAGCAGTTCTTC.

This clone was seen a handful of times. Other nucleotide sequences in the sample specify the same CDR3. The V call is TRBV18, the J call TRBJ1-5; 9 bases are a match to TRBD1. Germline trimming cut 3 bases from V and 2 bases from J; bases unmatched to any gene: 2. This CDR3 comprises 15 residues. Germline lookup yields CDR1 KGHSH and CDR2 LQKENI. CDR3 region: CASSPGQGGNQPQHF. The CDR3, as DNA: TGTGCCAGCTCACCGGGACAGGGTGGCAATCAGCCCCAGCATTTT.

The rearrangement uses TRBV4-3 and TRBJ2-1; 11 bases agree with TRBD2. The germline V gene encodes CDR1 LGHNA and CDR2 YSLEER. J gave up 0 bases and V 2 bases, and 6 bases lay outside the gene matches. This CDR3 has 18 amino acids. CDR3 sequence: CASSQHLSGGGSYNEQFF. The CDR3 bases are TGCGCCAGCAGCCAACATCTTAGCGGGGGGGGCTCCTACAATGAGCAGTTCTTC.

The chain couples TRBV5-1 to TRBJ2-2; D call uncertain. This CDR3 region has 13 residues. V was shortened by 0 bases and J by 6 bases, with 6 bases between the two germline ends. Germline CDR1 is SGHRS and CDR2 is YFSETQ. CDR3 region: CASSLAVAGELFF. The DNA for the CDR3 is TGCGCCAGCAGCTTGGCGGTGGCCGGGGAGCTGTTTTTT.

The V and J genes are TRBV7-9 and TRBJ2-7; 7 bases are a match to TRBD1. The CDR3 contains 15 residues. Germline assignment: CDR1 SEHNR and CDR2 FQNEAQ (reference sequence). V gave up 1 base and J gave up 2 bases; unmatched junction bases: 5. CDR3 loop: CASSLGTGVTYEQYF. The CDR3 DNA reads TGTGCCAGCAGCTTAGGCACAGGGGTAACCTACGAGCAGTACTTC.

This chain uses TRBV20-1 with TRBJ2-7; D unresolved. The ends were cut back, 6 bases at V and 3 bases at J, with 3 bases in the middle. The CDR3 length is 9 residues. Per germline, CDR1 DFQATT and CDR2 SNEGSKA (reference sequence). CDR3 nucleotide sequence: TGCAGTGCGTACTACGAGCAGTACGTC. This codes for CSAYYEQYV.

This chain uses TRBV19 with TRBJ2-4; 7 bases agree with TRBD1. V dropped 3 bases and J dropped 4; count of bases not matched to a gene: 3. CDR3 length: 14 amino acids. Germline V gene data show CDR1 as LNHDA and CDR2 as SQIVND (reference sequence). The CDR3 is CASSILGQKNIQYF. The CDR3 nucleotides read TGTGCCAGTAGTATCCTGGGACAGAAAAACATTCAGTACTTC.

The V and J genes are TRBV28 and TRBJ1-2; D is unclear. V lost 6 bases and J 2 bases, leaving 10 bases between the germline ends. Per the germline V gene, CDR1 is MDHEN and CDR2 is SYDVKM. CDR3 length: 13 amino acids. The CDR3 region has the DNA TGTGCCAGCAGCCAAGTCACGAACTATGGCTACACCTTC. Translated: CASSQVTNYGYTF.

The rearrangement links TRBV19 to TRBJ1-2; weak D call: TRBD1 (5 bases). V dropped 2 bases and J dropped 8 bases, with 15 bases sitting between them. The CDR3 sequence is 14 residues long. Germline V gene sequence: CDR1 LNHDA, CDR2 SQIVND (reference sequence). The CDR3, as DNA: TGTGCCAGTAGTATACTTGGAGGGGCCGCAGGCTACACCTTC. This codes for CASSILGGAAGYTF. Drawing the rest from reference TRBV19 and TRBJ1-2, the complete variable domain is DGGITQSPKYLFRKEGQNVTLSCEQNLNHDAMYWYRQDPGQGLRLIYYSQIVNDFQKGDIAEGYSVSREKKESFPLTVTSAQKNPTAFYLCASSILGGAAGYTFGSGTRLTVV.

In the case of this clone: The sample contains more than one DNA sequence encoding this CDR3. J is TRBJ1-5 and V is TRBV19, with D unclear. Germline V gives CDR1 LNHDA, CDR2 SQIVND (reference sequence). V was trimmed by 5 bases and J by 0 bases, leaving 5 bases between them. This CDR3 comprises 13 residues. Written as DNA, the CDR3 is TGTGCCAGTAGTCTAAATAGCAATCAGCCCCAGCATTTT. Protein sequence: CASSLNSNQPQHF. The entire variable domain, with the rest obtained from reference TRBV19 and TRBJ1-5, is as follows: DGGITQSPKYLFRKEGQNVTLSCEQNLNHDAMYWYRQDPGQGLRLIYYSQIVNDFQKGDIAEGYSVSREKKESFPLTVTSAQKNPTAFYLCASSLNSNQPQHFGDGTRLSIL.

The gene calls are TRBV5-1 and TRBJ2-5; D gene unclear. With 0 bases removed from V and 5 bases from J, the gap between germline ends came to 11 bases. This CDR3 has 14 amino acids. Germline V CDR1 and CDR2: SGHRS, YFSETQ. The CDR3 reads CASSLVAMGETQYF. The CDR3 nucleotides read TGCGCCAGCAGCTTGGTAGCCATGGGGGAGACCCAGTACTTC.

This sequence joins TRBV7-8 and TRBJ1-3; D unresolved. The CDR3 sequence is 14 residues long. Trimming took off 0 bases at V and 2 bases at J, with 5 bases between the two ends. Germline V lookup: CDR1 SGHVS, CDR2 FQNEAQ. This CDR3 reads CASSLARTGNTIYF. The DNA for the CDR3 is TGTGCCAGCAGCTTAGCCCGGACTGGAAACACCATATATTTT.

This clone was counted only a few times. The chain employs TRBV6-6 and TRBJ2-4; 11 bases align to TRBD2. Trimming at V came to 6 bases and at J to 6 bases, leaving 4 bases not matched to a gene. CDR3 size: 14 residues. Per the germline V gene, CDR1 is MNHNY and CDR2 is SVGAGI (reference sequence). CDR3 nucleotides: TGTGCCAGCAGGGGACTAGCGGACGCAAACATTCAGTACTTC. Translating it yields CASRGLADANIQYF.

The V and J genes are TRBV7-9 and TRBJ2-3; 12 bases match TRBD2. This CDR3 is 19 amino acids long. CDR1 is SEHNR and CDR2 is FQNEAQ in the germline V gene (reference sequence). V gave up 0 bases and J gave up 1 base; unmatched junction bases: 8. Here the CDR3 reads CASSLALGRLAGGTDTQYF. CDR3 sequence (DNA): TGTGCCAGCAGCTTAGCGCTGGGGCGACTAGCGGGAGGCACAGATACGCAGTATTTT.

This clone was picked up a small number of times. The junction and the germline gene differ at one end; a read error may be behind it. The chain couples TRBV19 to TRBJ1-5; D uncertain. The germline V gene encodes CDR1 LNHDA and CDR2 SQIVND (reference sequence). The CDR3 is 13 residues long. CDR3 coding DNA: TGTGCCAGCAGTATAAATGGCCCTCAGCCCCAGCATTTT. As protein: CASSINGPQPQHF.

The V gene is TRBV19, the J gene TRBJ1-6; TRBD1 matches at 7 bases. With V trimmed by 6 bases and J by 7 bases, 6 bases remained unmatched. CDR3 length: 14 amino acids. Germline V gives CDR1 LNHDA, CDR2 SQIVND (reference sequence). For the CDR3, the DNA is TGTGCCAGTAGCTCGACAGGGAGGAATTCACCCCTCCACTTT. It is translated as CASSSTGRNSPLHF.

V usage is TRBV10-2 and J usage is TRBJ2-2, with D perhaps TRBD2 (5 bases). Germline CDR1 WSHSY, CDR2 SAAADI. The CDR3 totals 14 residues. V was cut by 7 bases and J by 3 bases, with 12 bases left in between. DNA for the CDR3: TGCGCCAGCATTACCGGGGTCGACACCGGGGAGCTGTTTTTT. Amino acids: CASITGVDTGELFF.

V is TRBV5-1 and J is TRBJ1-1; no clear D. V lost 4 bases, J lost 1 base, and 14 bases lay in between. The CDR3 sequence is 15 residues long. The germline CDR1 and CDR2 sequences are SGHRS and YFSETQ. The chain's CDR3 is CASSLGPQENTEAFF. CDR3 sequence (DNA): TGCGCCAGCAGCCTCGGACCCCAGGAGAACACTGAAGCTTTCTTT.

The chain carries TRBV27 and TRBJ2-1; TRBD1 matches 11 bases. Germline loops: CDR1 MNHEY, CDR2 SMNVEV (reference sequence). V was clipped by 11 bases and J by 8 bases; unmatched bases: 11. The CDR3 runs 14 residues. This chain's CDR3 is CASSRDRGFDEQFF. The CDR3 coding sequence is TGTGCCTCAAGTCGGGACAGGGGGTTCGATGAGCAGTTCTTC.

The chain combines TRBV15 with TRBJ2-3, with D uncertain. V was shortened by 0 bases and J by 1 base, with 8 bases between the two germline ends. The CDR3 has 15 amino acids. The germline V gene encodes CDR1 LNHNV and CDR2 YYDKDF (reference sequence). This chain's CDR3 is CATSRELARTDTQYF. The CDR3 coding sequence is TGTGCCACCAGCAGAGAATTGGCCCGCACAGATACGCAGTATTTT.

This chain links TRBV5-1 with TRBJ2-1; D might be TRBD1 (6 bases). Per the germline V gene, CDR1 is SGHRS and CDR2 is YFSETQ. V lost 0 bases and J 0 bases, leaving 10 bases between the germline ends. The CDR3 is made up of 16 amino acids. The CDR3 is CASSLVATGSYNEQFF. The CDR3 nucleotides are TGCGCCAGCAGCTTGGTGGCGACAGGCTCCTACAATGAGCAGTTCTTC.

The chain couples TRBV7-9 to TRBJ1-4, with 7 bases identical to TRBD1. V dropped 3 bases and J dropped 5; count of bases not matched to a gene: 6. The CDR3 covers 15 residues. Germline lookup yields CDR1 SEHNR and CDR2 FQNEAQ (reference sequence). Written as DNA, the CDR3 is TGTGCCAGCAGCTTCCCGACAGGGAACAATGAAAAACTGTTTTTT. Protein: CASSFPTGNNEKLFF.

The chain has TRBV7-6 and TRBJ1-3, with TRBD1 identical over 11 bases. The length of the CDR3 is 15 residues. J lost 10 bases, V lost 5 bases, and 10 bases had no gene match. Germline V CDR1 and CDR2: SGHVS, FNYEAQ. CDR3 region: CASSERTGGGTTIYF. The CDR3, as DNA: TGTGCCAGCAGCGAACGGACAGGGGGCGGAACGACCATATATTTT. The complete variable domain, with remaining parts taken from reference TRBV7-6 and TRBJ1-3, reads GAGVSQSPRYKVTKRGQDVALRCDPISGHVSLYWYRQALGQGPEFLTYFNYEAQQDKSGLPNDRFSAERPEGSISTLTIQRTEQRDSAMYRCASSERTGGGTTIYFGEGSWLTVV.

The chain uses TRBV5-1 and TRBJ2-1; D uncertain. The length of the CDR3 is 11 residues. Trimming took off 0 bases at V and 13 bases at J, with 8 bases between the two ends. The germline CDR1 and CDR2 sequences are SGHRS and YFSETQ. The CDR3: CASSLGPRQFF. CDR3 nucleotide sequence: TGCGCCAGCAGCTTGGGGCCGCGACAGTTCTTC.

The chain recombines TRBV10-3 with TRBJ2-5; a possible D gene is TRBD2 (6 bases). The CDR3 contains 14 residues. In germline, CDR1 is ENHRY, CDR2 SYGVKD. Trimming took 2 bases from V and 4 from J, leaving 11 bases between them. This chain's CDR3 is CAISERGLGETQYF. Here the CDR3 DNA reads TGTGCCATCAGTGAGCGGGGGTTGGGAGAGACCCAGTACTTC.